These T cell receptor beta chains were read from a single sample in a study of lymphopenia after photon versus proton radiotherapy. Here immunoSEQ multiplex PCR was the method, and the copy in TCRdb shows in-frame clones only, minus some. The sample carries 15,000 to 20,000 clones, approximately 90% recorded once. Here the sequenced sample was peripheral blood, taken from a patient treated with proton-based radiotherapy. The receptors stem from a man between 65 and 80 years old with pancreatic cancer. Both conserved end residues are part of each CDR3. The D gene is left open where the match is weak. The size entry is marked missing in some rows and otherwise reads once, few, many or a size class.

CASRTGTYNSPLHF	TGTGCCAGCAGGACAGGGACCTATAATTCACCCCTCCACTTT	TRBV2	TRBJ1-6	-	TRBD1
CASSSGQGAETQYF	TGTGCCAGCAGCAGCGGACAGGGGGCAGAGACCCAGTACTTC	TRBV7-9	TRBJ2-5	-	TRBD1
CASSISGRSEYEQYF	TGTGCCAGCAGTATTAGCGGGAGGTCGGAGTACGAGCAGTACTTC	TRBV27	TRBJ2-7	-	TRBD2
CSVSDSGTGYEAFF	TGCAGCGTGAGCGATTCAGGGACGGGGTATGAAGCTTTCTTT	TRBV29-1	TRBJ1-1	-	-
CASSLEGRGGNYGYTF	TGTGCCAGCAGCTTGGAAGGGAGGGGAGGTAACTATGGCTACACCTTC	TRBV11-3	TRBJ1-2	-	-
CATSPDEQGPNTGELFF	TGTGCCACCAGCCCAGATGAACAGGGCCCGAACACCGGGGAGCTGTTTTTT	TRBV15	TRBJ2-2	-	-
CASSLPDRAGEQYF	TGTGCCAGCAGCTTACCGGACAGGGCCGGCGAGCAGTACTTC	TRBV9	TRBJ2-7	-	TRBD1
CASSTEDRLYGYTF	TGTGCCAGCAGCACCGAGGACAGACTCTATGGCTACACCTTC	TRBV9	TRBJ1-2	-	-
CASSSGQTPGGQFF	TGTGCCAGCAGCTCGGGACAGACGCCCGGTGGGCAGTTCTTC	TRBV11-2	TRBJ2-1	-	TRBD1
CASSLGLAGGYNEQFF	TGTGCCAGCAGCTTAGGACTAGCGGGAGGCTACAATGAGCAGTTCTTC	TRBV7-2	TRBJ2-1	-	TRBD2
CASSYSQGEETQYF	TGTGCCAGCAGTTACTCGCAGGGAGAAGAGACCCAGTACTTC	TRBV6-5	TRBJ2-5	-	-
CASSVVEGAGGNSPLHF	TGTGCCAGCAGTGTGGTAGAGGGGGCAGGTGGTAATTCACCCCTCCACTTT	TRBV6-1	TRBJ1-6	-	TRBD1
CASSIFAGVYNEQFF	TGTGCCAGTAGTATTTTCGCGGGGGTTTACAATGAGCAGTTCTTC	TRBV19	TRBJ2-1	-	TRBD2
CAWSDDSHYQPQHF	TGTGCCTGGAGTGACGACAGTCATTATCAGCCCCAGCATTTT	TRBV30	TRBJ1-5	-	-
CASSMGLAGGPSYEQYF	TGTGCCAGTAGTATGGGACTAGCGGGAGGGCCTTCCTACGAGCAGTACTTC	TRBV19	TRBJ2-7	few	TRBD2
CAWSGSDTQYF	TGTGCCTGGAGTGGTTCAGATACGCAGTATTTT	TRBV30	TRBJ2-3	-	-
CASSLTNSDTQYF	TGTGCCAGCAGCTTAACGAATTCAGATACGCAGTATTTT	TRBV7-2	TRBJ2-3	-	-
CASTVRDGRAQTQYF	TGTGCCAGCACCGTCCGAGATGGCAGGGCGCAGACCCAGTACTTC	TRBV11-1	TRBJ2-5	once	-
CASTPQGTSTDTQYF	TGCGCCAGCACCCCCCAGGGCACTAGCACAGATACGCAGTATTTT	TRBV10-2	TRBJ2-3	-	-
CASSVASGNEQFF	TGTGCCAGCAGCGTAGCTTCAGGGAATGAGCAGTTCTTC	TRBV9	TRBJ2-1	medium-sized	-
CASSGESAAKNIQYF	TGTGCCAGCAGTGGGGAATCAGCAGCCAAAAACATTCAGTACTTC	TRBV2	TRBJ2-4	once	-
CASSTRTSDYNEQFF	TGTGCCAGCAGCACCCGGACTAGCGATTACAATGAGCAGTTCTTC	TRBV11-3	TRBJ2-1	few	TRBD2
CASSLWTGGNYGYTF	TGCGCCAGCAGCTTGTGGACAGGGGGTAACTATGGCTACACCTTC	TRBV5-1	TRBJ1-2	-	TRBD1
CASSLAPAVNRRYYEQYF	TGTGCCAGCAGCTTAGCTCCCGCGGTGAACAGGAGATACTACGAGCAGTACTTC	TRBV11-2	TRBJ2-7	-	-
CASSLGTAYGYTF	TGTGCCAGCAGCCTTGGGACAGCCTATGGCTACACCTTC	TRBV6-5	TRBJ1-2	-	TRBD1
CASSLAFQGQYQETQYF	TGCGCCAGCAGCTTGGCCTTTCAGGGACAGTACCAAGAGACCCAGTACTTC	TRBV5-1	TRBJ2-5	-	TRBD1
CASSFPGTGGTGELFF	TGCGCCAGCAGCTTTCCCGGGACAGGGGGCACCGGGGAGCTGTTTTTT	TRBV5-1	TRBJ2-2	-	TRBD1
CASSLGPLYGYTF	TGTGCCAGCAGCTTAGGACCCCTCTATGGCTACACCTTC	TRBV7-2	TRBJ1-2	-	-
CASSVNGVDSYEQYF	TGTGCCAGCAGCGTTAACGGGGTCGATTCCTACGAGCAGTACTTC	TRBV7-3	TRBJ2-7	-	-
CASRRGDQPQHF	TGTGCCAGCAGGAGGGGGGATCAGCCCCAGCATTTT	TRBV2	TRBJ1-5	-	-
CASSQDLPNSGNTIYF	TGTGCCAGCAGCCAAGATCTCCCCAACTCTGGAAACACCATATATTTT	TRBV14	TRBJ1-3	-	-
CASLGTGGFNEQYF	TGTGCCAGCTTGGGGACAGGGGGATTCAACGAGCAGTACTTC	TRBV2	TRBJ2-7	-	TRBD1
CASSLGGDLRELFF	TGCGCCAGCAGCTTGGGCGGCGATCTGAGGGAGCTGTTTTTT	TRBV5-1	TRBJ2-2	few	-
CASSLGDRYQETQYF	TGTGCCAGCAGCTTAGGAGACAGATACCAAGAGACCCAGTACTTC	TRBV7-9	TRBJ2-5	-	-
CASSSLGQAYNEQFF	TGTGCCAGCAGCTCACTGGGACAGGCCTACAATGAGCAGTTCTTC	TRBV7-8	TRBJ2-1	-	TRBD1
CASSSGRIYGYTF	TGTGCCAGCAGTTCGGGCAGAATCTATGGCTACACCTTC	TRBV6-5	TRBJ1-2	-	-
CASSLRGTARSGNTIYF	TGTGCCAGCAGCTTGAGGGGGACTGCCCGCTCTGGAAACACCATATATTTT	TRBV7-8	TRBJ1-3	-	-
CASSLDGTGDTEAFF	TGTGCCAGCAGCTTAGATGGGACTGGGGACACTGAAGCTTTCTTT	TRBV7-2	TRBJ1-1	-	-
CASSGGLGGTTEAFF	TGTGCCAGCAGTGGGGGGTTAGGCGGAACCACTGAAGCTTTCTTT	TRBV6-1	TRBJ1-1	-	-
CSALQGADTGELFF	TGCAGCGCCTTACAGGGGGCGGACACCGGGGAGCTGTTTTTT	TRBV29-1	TRBJ2-2	-	TRBD1
CASSSIDTKETQYF	TGTGCCAGCAGTTCCATAGACACGAAAGAGACCCAGTACTTC	TRBV28	TRBJ2-5	-	-
CASKWTGDENEQFF	TGTGCCAGTAAGTGGACGGGAGACGAAAATGAGCAGTTCTTC	TRBV19	TRBJ2-1	-	-
CASSPTGSGNTEAFF	TGCGCCAGCAGTCCAACAGGATCTGGCAACACTGAAGCTTTCTTT	TRBV10-1	TRBJ1-1	-	-
CASSLGFDWLAGPQETQYF	TGCGCCAGCAGCTTGGGGTTCGATTGGCTAGCGGGTCCACAAGAGACCCAGTACTTC	TRBV5-1	TRBJ2-5	-	TRBD2
CASSVSGANVLTF	TGTGCCAGCAGTGTCTCTGGGGCCAACGTCCTGACTTTC	TRBV6-1	TRBJ2-6	once	-
CASSDAGVILAGELFF	TGTGCCAGCAGTGATGCGGGAGTCATATTGGCCGGGGAGCTGTTTTTT	TRBV6-1	TRBJ2-2	-	TRBD2
CASSLAPTETYEQYF	TGCGCCAGCAGCTTGGCCCCCACGGAGACCTACGAGCAGTACTTC	TRBV5-1	TRBJ2-7	-	-
CASSPPGTRTDTQYF	TGTGCCAGCTCACCTCCCGGGACCCGCACAGATACGCAGTATTTT	TRBV18	TRBJ2-3	-	-
CASSRQGVPYNEQFF	TGTGCCAGCAGCCGACAGGGGGTTCCATACAATGAGCAGTTCTTC	TRBV9	TRBJ2-1	-	TRBD1
CASSLEWIGDTDTQYF	TGCGCCAGCAGCTTGGAATGGATAGGGGACACAGATACGCAGTATTTT	TRBV5-1	TRBJ2-3	-	-
CASSLGRRDEKLFF	TGTGCCAGCAGCCTAGGCCGGAGGGATGAAAAACTGTTTTTT	TRBV4-2	TRBJ1-4	few	-
CASSLLAGASTDTQYF	TGTGCCAGCAGCTTGTTAGCGGGCGCTAGCACAGATACGCAGTATTTT	TRBV7-9	TRBJ2-3	once	TRBD2
CASSFSAPDRGYEQYF	TGCGCCAGCAGCTTTTCAGCCCCGGACAGGGGCTACGAGCAGTACTTC	TRBV5-1	TRBJ2-7	-	TRBD1
CASSLTSQGAGGYTF	TGTGCCAGCAGTTTAACCTCCCAGGGGGCAGGGGGCTACACCTTC	TRBV27	TRBJ1-2	once	TRBD1
CASGRAVNTEAFF	TGTGCCAGTGGCCGGGCGGTCAACACTGAAGCTTTCTTT	TRBV19	TRBJ1-1	few	-
CASSLHFKTGELFF	TGTGCCAGCAGCCTTCACTTTAAGACCGGGGAGCTGTTTTTT	TRBV5-4	TRBJ2-2	-	-
CASSYRGFGEQYF	TGTGCCAGCAGCTACAGGGGTTTCGGCGAGCAGTACTTC	TRBV11-3	TRBJ2-7	-	TRBD1
CASSPSGRAFGEQFF	TGCGCCAGCAGCCCTAGCGGGAGGGCGTTTGGTGAGCAGTTCTTC	TRBV5-1	TRBJ2-1	-	TRBD2